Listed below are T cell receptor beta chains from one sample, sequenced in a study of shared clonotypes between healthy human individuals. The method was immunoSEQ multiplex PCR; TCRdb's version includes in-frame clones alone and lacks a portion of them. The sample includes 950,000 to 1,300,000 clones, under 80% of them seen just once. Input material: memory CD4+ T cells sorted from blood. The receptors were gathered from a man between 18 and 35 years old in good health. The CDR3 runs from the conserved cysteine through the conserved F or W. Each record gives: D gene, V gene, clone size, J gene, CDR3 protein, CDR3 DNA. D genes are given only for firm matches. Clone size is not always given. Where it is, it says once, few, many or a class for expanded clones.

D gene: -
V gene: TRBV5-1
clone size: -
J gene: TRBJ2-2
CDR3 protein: CASSLRGTESTGELFF
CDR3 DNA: TGCGCCAGCAGCTTACGCGGGACAGAGAGCACCGGGGAGCTGTTTTTT

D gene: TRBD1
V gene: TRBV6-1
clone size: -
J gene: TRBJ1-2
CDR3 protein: CASSEGQYGYTF
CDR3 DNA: TGTGCCAGCAGTGAGGGACAGTATGGCTACACCTTC

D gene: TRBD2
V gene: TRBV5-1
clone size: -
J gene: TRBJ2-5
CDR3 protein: CASSLGAGGYQETQYF
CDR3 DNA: TGCGCCAGCAGCTTGGGAGCGGGGGGCTACCAAGAGACCCAGTACTTC

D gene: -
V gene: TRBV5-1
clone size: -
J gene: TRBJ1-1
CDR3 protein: CASSRGGSTGNTEAFF
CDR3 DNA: TGCGCCAGCAGTCGTGGAGGGTCGACGGGAAATACTGAAGCTTTCTTT

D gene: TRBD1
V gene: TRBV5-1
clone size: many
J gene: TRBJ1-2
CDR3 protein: CASSRTGGAGDGFGNGYTF
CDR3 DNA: TGCGCCAGCAGCCGGACAGGGGGCGCCGGGGATGGCTTCGGGAATGGCTACACCTTC

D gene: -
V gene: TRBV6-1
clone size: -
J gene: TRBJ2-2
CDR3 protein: CASPGPAFYTGELFF
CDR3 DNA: TGTGCCAGTCCGGGCCCAGCATTCTACACCGGGGAGCTGTTTTTT

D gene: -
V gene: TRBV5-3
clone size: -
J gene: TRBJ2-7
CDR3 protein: CASSIDRSSYEQYF
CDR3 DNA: TGTGCCAGCAGCATTGACAGGAGCTCCTACGAGCAGTACTTC

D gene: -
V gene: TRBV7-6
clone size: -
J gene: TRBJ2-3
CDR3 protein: CASSGSSSSTDTQYF
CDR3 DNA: TGTGCCAGCAGCGGGTCGTCCTCTAGCACAGATACGCAGTATTTT

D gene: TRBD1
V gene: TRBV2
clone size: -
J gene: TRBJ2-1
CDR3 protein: CASRDRGNLGNEQFF
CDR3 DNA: TGTGCCAGCAGGGACAGGGGGAATCTCGGCAATGAGCAGTTCTTC

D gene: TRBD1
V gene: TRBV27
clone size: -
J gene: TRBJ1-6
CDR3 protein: CASSRQGNGNSPLHF
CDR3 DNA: TGTGCCAGCAGCCGACAGGGCAATGGGAATTCACCCCTCCACTTT

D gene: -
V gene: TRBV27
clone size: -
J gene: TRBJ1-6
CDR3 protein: CASSFLTGSSPLHF
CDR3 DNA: TGTGCCAGCAGTTTTCTCACAGGGTCATCACCCCTCCACTTT

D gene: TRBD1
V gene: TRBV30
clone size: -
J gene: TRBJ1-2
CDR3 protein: CACTGAGGYTF
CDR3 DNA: TGTGCCTGTACAGGGGCGGGTGGCTACACCTTC

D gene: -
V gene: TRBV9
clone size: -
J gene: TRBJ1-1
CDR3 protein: CASSVVDSLEAFF
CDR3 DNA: TGTGCCAGCAGCGTAGTGGACAGCTTAGAAGCTTTCTTT

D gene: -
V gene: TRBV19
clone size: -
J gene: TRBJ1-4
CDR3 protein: CASSATGLTNEKLFF
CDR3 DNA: TGTGCCAGTAGTGCAACAGGCTTAACTAATGAAAAACTGTTTTTT

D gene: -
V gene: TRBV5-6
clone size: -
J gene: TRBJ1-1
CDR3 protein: CASSLDVGRAFF
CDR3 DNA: TGTGCCAGCAGCTTGGATGTGGGGAGAGCTTTCTTT

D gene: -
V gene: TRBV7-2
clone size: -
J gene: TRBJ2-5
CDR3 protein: CASSFVAGTGKETQYF
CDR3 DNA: TGTGCCAGCAGCTTTGTCGCCGGCACTGGGAAAGAGACCCAGTACTTC

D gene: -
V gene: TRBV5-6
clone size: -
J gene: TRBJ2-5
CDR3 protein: CASSPQGRGTQYF
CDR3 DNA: TGTGCCAGCAGCCCACAGGGTCGGGGGACCCAGTACTTC

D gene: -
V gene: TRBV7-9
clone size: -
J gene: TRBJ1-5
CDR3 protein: CASSPPPGNQPQHF
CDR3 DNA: TGTGCCAGCAGCCCGCCCCCGGGCAATCAGCCCCAGCATTTT

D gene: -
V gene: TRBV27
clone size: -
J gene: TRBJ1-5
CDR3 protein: CASFIGRVGDRPGQPQHF
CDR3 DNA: TGTGCCAGCTTTATCGGGAGGGTGGGAGACAGGCCCGGTCAGCCCCAGCATTTT

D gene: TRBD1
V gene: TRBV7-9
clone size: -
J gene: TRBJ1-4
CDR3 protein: CASSLGQGDEKLFF
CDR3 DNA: TGTGCCAGCAGCTTAGGACAGGGTGATGAAAAACTGTTTTTT

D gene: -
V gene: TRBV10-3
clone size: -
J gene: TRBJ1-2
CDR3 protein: CAIREDILRGYTF
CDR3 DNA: TGTGCCATCAGGGAGGACATTTTGCGAGGCTACACCTTC

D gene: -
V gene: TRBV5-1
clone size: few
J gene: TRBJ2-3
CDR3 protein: CASSLEPAGTQYF
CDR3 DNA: TGCGCCAGCAGCTTGGAACCTGCGGGTACGCAGTATTTT

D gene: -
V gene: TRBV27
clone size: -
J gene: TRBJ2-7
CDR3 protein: CASKDWAGRYEQYF
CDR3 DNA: TGTGCCAGCAAGGATTGGGCAGGACGCTACGAGCAGTACTTC

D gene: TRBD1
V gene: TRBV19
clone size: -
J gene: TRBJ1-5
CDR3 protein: CASSRQGVNQPQDF
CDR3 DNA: TGTGCCAGTAGTAGACAGGGGGTCAATCAGCCCCAGGATTTT

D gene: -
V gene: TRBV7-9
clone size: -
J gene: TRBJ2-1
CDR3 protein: CASSLASSSHEQFF
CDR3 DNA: TGTGCCAGCAGCTTAGCGAGCAGTAGCCATGAGCAGTTCTTC

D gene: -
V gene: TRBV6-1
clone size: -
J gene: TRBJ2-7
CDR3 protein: CASSEAGPSPYEQYF
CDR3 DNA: TGTGCCAGCAGTGAGGCCGGGCCCTCACCCTACGAGCAGTACTTC

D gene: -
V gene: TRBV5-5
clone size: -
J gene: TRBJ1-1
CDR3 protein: CASNPLLGAPNTEAFF
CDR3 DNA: TGTGCCAGCAACCCACTTCTAGGGGCGCCGAACACTGAAGCTTTCTTT

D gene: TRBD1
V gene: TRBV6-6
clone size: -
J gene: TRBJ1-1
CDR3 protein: CASSLTRGVNTEAFF
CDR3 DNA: TGTGCCAGCAGTTTAACCAGGGGGGTGAACACTGAAGCTTTCTTT

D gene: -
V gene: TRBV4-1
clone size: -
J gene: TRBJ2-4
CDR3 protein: CASSRLLLTGENIQYF
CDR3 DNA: TGCGCCAGCAGCCGATTACTTTTGACAGGCGAAAACATTCAGTACTTC

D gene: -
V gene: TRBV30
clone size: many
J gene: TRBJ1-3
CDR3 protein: CAWSVPGQHSGNTIYF
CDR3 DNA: TGTGCCTGGAGTGTACCCGGACAACATTCTGGAAACACCATATATTTT

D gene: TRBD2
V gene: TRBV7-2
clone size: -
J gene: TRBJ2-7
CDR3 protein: CASSRYLSGGSSYEQYF
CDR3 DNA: TGTGCCAGCAGCCGCTATCTTAGCGGGGGAAGCTCCTACGAGCAGTACTTC

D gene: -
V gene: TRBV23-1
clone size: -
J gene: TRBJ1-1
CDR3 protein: CASSQKGNTEAFF
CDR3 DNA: TGCGCCAGCAGTCAAAAGGGGAACACTGAAGCTTTCTTT

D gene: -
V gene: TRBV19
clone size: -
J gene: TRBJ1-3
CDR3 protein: CASSKTYGSSGNTIYF
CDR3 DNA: TGTGCCAGTAGTAAGACCTATGGATCATCTGGAAACACCATATATTTT

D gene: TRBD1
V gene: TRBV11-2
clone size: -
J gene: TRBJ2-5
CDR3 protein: CASSLDRTGTETQYF
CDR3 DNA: TGTGCCAGCAGCTTAGATCGGACAGGGACCGAGACCCAGTACTTC

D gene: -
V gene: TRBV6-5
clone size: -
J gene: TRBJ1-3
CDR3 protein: CASSPVQGSGNTIYF
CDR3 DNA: TGTGCCAGCAGCCCGGTTCAGGGGTCTGGAAACACCATATATTTT

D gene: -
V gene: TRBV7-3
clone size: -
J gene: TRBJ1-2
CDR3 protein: CASSPRGGDGYTF
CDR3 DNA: TGTGCCAGCAGCCCCCGCGGGGGGGATGGCTACACCTTC

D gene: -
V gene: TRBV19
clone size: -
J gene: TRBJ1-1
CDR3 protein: CASSIHLDTEAFF
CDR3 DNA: TGTGCCAGTAGTATTCATCTCGACACTGAAGCTTTCTTT

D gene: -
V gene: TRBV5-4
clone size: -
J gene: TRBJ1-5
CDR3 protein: CASSLDPQGNQPQHF
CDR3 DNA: TGTGCCAGCAGCTTGGATCCGCAGGGTAATCAGCCCCAGCATTTT

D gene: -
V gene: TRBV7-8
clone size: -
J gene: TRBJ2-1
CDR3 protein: CASSLLQTEQFF
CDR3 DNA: TGTGCCAGCAGCCTTTTGCAAACTGAGCAGTTCTTC

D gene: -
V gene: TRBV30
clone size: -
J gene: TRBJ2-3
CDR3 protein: CACSPPGQWQYF
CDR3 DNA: TGTGCCTGCTCCCCACCAGGGCAGTGGCAGTATTTT